This T cell receptor (beta chain) derives from a study of blood T cell repertoires in COVID-19. Study-level information: Acute and convalescent COVID-19 samples came from the United States, Italy and Spain.

TCRdb's copy holds only in-frame clones and misses some; the assay was immunoSEQ multiplex PCR. The sample consists of 200,000 to 250,000 clones, approximately 91% of them appearing once. This CDR3 has 16 residues. CDR1 and CDR2 from the germline V gene are MDHEN and SYDVKM. The V and J ends lost 4 bases and 6 bases, in that order; junction bases with no gene match: 12. In its sample, this clone was seen once. The V and J genes are TRBV28 and TRBJ2-1; 7 bases agree with TRBD1. The sequence came from a woman aged 55 to 70 with acute or convalescent COVID-19. Sequencing input: peripheral blood. This chain's CDR3 is CASSSPTGTVFNEQFF. The CDR3 coding sequence is TGTGCCAGCAGTTCACCAACCGGGACAGTCTTCAATGAGCAGTTCTTC.